This TCR beta chain was observed in a study of cytomegalovirus exposure and HLA in healthy donors. Findings and caveats of the study: In an earlier analysis, about 90% or about 30%: the productive usage of most TCR beta V segments.

After removal of 6 bases from V and 6 bases from J, the junction contained 12 bases not matched to a gene. From germline, CDR1 is MNHEY and CDR2 SMNVEV (reference sequence). The CDR3 sequence is 15 residues long. On this clone: Antigen: not known.

This PCR relied on a set of 60 Vbeta primers and 13 Jbeta primers. The repertoire was sequenced with immunoSEQ multiplex PCR; TCRdb's copy has only in-frame clones and lacks some. This table holds approximately 120,000 clones, around three quarters found once. Donors counted as nominally healthy when sampled, yet unrecorded immune exposures were likely. J is TRBJ2-5 and V is TRBV27; 8 positions agree with TRBD2. Sequenced input: PBMCs. This TCR was recovered from a man aged 30 to 39 in good health and CMV-seronegative. CDR3 protein: CASSTRGVEVKTQYF. CDR3 nucleotides: TGTGCCAGCAGCACGCGGGGGGTCGAAGTGAAGACCCAGTACTTC.